The sequence of this T cell receptor beta chain was determined in a study of blood T cell repertoires in COVID-19 (dated by TCRdb to about 2020). Context from the whole study: Samples covering the acute and convalescent phases of COVID-19 were provided by collaborators in the United States, Italy and Spain. The material from the prospective study consisted of cDNA or gDNA derived from T cells, B-cell-depleted T cells, or PBMCs. Subjects who had been exposed to COVID-19, were actively infected with it, or had recovered from it provided the deeply sampled blood TCRbeta repertoires that made up the dataset. The repertoires were released in a freely available public database intended as a resource for research on the immune response to SARS-CoV-2. Samples were obtained from the ongoing ImmuneRACE study (first 160 participants) and from 1,254 subjects provided by 6 global collaborators. The sample metadata nearly always contained a de-identified subject ID, COVID-19 status, age in years and sex. HLA class I and class II types, where available, came from metadata supplied by the sample provider rather than from assay-based typing.

The paper as a whole reports these results and caveats: The quantity of clinical and demographic metadata differed by source and by participant and was supplied without curation.

The cysteine opens and the phenylalanine closes a CDR3 of 11 amino acids. Kept here is only the CDR3 DNA, which spans 33 bases and is read in frame from base 1. Ends trimmed: V by 4 bases, J by 8 bases; bases unmatched to a gene: 0. The germline V gene yields SGHRS for CDR1 and YFSETQ for CDR2. The collaborating institutions used their own protocols to collect whole blood in K2EDTA tubes. For TCRbeta analysis, collaborators shipped samples as frozen whole blood, isolated PBMCs, or DNA extracted from either of those sample types. TCRbeta CDR3 regions were amplified from genomic DNA using the immunoSEQ Assay, a bias-controlled multiplex PCR. The source study handled its data this way. The number of nucleated cells in each sample was estimated from the amplification of reference gene primers within the assay. To quantify the absolute abundance of each unique TCRbeta CDR3 rearrangement, sequence reads were collapsed and filtered. For each sample, productive Simpson clonality was calculated by taking the square root of Simpson's diversity index across productive rearrangements. TCRdb's version of the immuneACCESS table is confined to in-frame rearrangements and falls short of the full clone set. An unresolved V gene accounts for under half of the shortfall where checked; the remainder is of unknown origin. V and J calls plus clone size are reproduced from that table; the DNA served to infer D and trimming. The sample yields around 100,000 clones; around 87% were counted once. Of the sample, about 3% is held by the ten largest clones.

Comment on this clone: What antigen it recognizes has not been identified. The sample holds no much larger clone one base away, and base qualities are not on file.

The receptor's source is a man between 50 and 59 years old with active or convalescent COVID-19. Recombination connected TRBV5-1 to TRBJ2-1; 7 bases in the junction line up with TRBD2. The sample comprised peripheral blood. The nucleotide sequence reads TGCGCCAGCAGCCGGGGGGATGAGCAGTTCTTC. This yields the protein CASSRGDEQFF.